Each of the 25 T cell receptor beta chains below was sequenced from the same sample in a study of shared clonotypes between healthy human individuals. Data came from immunoSEQ multiplex PCR; TCRdb stores just in-frame clones and leaves some out. The sample includes 950,000 to 1,300,000 clones, about 75% of them seen just once. Sequencing input: memory CD4+ T cells sorted from blood. The subset is: CD45RA-negative fraction. The receptor source for this set is a man younger than 35 in good health.

The chain is built from TRBV19 and TRBJ2-1; TRBD2 is a possible D gene (7 bases). This CDR3 contains 13 residues. Looked up from germline, CDR1 is LNHDA and CDR2 is SQIVND (reference sequence). Trimming stripped 4 bases from V and 11 bases from J, with 15 bases between. The CDR3 nucleotides are TGTGCCAGTAGTACCTACGGGGGGCCCAAGCAGTTCTTC. It codes for CASSTYGGPKQFF.

The chain employs TRBV30 and TRBJ1-1; D remains unclear. V lost 3 bases and J lost 4, with 6 bases in between. The germline gives CDR1 GTSNPN, CDR2 SVGIG (reference sequence). The CDR3 is 11 residues long. CDR3 amino acids: CAWRVTTEAFF. The CDR3 region has the DNA TGTGCCTGGAGGGTCACCACTGAAGCTTTCTTT.

The chain combines TRBV7-9 with TRBJ1-3; TRBD1 might be the D (5 bases). V shed 5 bases and J shed 1 base, with 12 bases lying between them. From germline, CDR1 is SEHNR and CDR2 FQNEAQ (reference sequence). The CDR3 spans 15 residues. In DNA form, the CDR3 reads TGTGCCAGCAGCCCAGACAGTAAATCTGGAAACACCATATATTTT. Translation: CASSPDSKSGNTIYF.

This sequence joins TRBV28 and TRBJ2-1; D ambiguous. Germline assignment: CDR1 MDHEN and CDR2 SYDVKM. The CDR3 runs to 12 residues. Between the trimmed V and J ends, which lost 2 bases and 8 bases, there was a span of 7 bases. In DNA form, the CDR3 reads TGTGCCAGCAGTTTAAAAGTGTATGAGCAGTTCTTC. The encoded protein is CASSLKVYEQFF.

V is TRBV5-4 and J is TRBJ2-5, with a tentative D call TRBD2 (5 bases). The germline V gene has CDR1 SGHNT and CDR2 YYREEE (reference sequence). The V end lost 4 bases, the J end lost 4 bases, and 17 bases lay between the germline ends. The CDR3 totals 15 residues. The CDR3 sequence: CASSRTGSKAETQYF. The CDR3 DNA reads TGTGCCAGCAGCCGAACGGGATCCAAGGCAGAGACCCAGTACTTC.

The chain employs TRBV19 and TRBJ1-2; possible D gene TRBD1, 6 bases. This CDR3 comprises 14 residues. CDR1 and CDR2 (germline): LNHDA, SQIVND (reference sequence). Trimming pared 6 bases from V and 9 bases from J, leaving 20 bases between. CDR3 loop: CASSLSTGTTRYTF. As DNA, the CDR3 is TGTGCCAGTAGCCTATCGACAGGTACTACGCGCTACACCTTC.

This clone was seen only a few times. The V and J genes are TRBV28 and TRBJ1-2; 11 bases align to TRBD1. V gave up 2 bases and J gave up 4 bases; unmatched junction bases: 3. The CDR3 consists of 15 residues. Germline CDR1 MDHEN, CDR2 SYDVKM. This CDR3 reads CASSLGTGGPYGYTF. CDR3 DNA sequence: TGTGCCAGCAGTTTAGGGACAGGGGGACCCTATGGCTACACCTTC.

The chain joins TRBV11-2 to TRBJ1-3; no definite D call. The CDR3 has 16 amino acids. Trimming pared 4 bases from V and 0 bases from J, leaving 13 bases between. Germline CDR1 SGHAT, CDR2 FQNNGV. The CDR3 sequence is CASSSHRKSSGNTIYF. CDR3 nucleotides: TGTGCCAGCAGCTCACATCGGAAAAGCTCTGGAAACACCATATATTTT.

The gene calls are TRBV5-1 and TRBJ2-7, with 9 bases aligning to TRBD1. The CDR3 length is 12 residues. V trimming: 8 bases; J trimming: 3 bases; junction bases outside the gene matches: 3. Per germline, CDR1 SGHRS and CDR2 YFSETQ. This CDR3 reads CASGTGNYEQYF. DNA of the CDR3: TGCGCCAGTGGGACAGGGAACTACGAGCAGTACTTC.

The J gene is TRBJ1-2, the V gene TRBV7-8, with TRBD1 matching 8 bases. Germline assignment: CDR1 SGHVS and CDR2 FQNEAQ. V shed 5 bases, J shed 3 bases, and the junction held 8 bases outside the gene matches. The CDR3 runs to 15 residues. Here the CDR3 reads CASSRLSTGDYGYTF. CDR3 coding DNA: TGTGCCAGCAGCCGCCTCTCGACAGGGGACTATGGCTACACCTTC.

This chain connects TRBV7-9 to TRBJ1-5; perhaps TRBD1 as D (5 bases). This CDR3 is 13 amino acids long. The V and J ends lost 8 bases and 0 bases respectively, with 8 bases between them. From germline, CDR1 is SEHNR and CDR2 FQNEAQ (reference sequence). CDR3 amino acids: CASQGNSNQPQHF. CDR3 coding DNA: TGTGCCAGCCAGGGTAATAGCAATCAGCCCCAGCATTTT. The full variable domain, completed using reference TRBV7-9 and TRBJ1-5, is DTGVSQNPRHKITKRGQNVTFRCDPISEHNRLYWYRQTLGQGPEFLTYFQNEAQLEKSRLLSDRFSAERPKGSFSTLEIQRTEQGDSAMYLCASQGNSNQPQHFGDGTRLSIL.

The gene calls are TRBV9 and TRBJ2-5; perhaps TRBD1 as D (7 bases). Gene TRBJ2-7 matches the end of the DNA better, so the J call may be wrong. This CDR3 is built from 14 residues. The germline V gene encodes CDR1 SGDLS and CDR2 YYNGEE. CDR3 nucleotides: TGTGCCAGCAGCGCAGGAGGGGGCAGGTACGAGCAGTACTTC. Translation: CASSAGGGRYEQYF.

The chain links TRBV5-6 to TRBJ2-5; no definite D call. The V and J ends lost 7 bases and 2 bases respectively, with 12 bases between them. The length of the CDR3 is 13 residues. Per germline, CDR1 SGHDT and CDR2 YYEEEE. CDR3 coding DNA: TGTGCCAGCTTATTGTTCAGGCAAGAGACCCAGTACTTC. Encoded protein: CASLLFRQETQYF.

This clone came up a few times. The gene calls are TRBV6-4 and TRBJ2-2; tentative D call: TRBD2 (6 bases). Germline V lookup: CDR1 MRHNA, CDR2 SNTAGT. With 7 bases removed from V and 1 base from J, the gap between germline ends came to 10 bases. This CDR3 region has 14 residues. Here the CDR3 reads CASKEGLNTGELFF. The CDR3 DNA reads as TGTGCCAGCAAGGAGGGGCTGAACACCGGGGAGCTGTTTTTT.

The chain has TRBV6-4 and TRBJ1-1; TRBD1 agrees at 8 bases. Trimming removed 6 bases from V and 4 bases from J; junction bases left unmatched: 7. Looked up from germline, CDR1 is MRHNA and CDR2 is SNTAGT. CDR3 size: 14 residues. CDR3 amino acids: CASRDTDRGTEAFF. The CDR3 bases are TGTGCCAGCAGGGACACAGACAGGGGCACTGAAGCTTTCTTT.

V and J are TRBV29-1 and TRBJ1-5, with D uncertain. The V and J ends lost 7 bases and 2 bases respectively, with 12 bases between them. The CDR3 length is 13 residues. Germline CDR1 SQVTM, CDR2 ANQGSEA. The CDR3: CSAGVEGNQPQHF. CDR3 bases: TGCAGCGCCGGGGTGGAGGGCAATCAGCCCCAGCATTTT.

The gene calls are TRBV10-3 and TRBJ2-3; 11 bases are shared with TRBD1. Unmatched junction bases numbered 1, after V lost 2 bases and J lost 3 bases. The germline gives CDR1 ENHRY, CDR2 SYGVKD. There are 15 residues in the CDR3. CDR3 protein: CAISEGDRGTDTQYF. The CDR3 DNA sequence: TGTGCCATCAGTGAGGGGGACAGGGGGACAGATACGCAGTATTTT.

The gene calls are TRBV5-1 and TRBJ2-5, with 9 bases aligning to TRBD1. This CDR3 has 15 amino acids. J was trimmed by 6 bases and V by 0 bases; bases with no gene match: 6. Germline CDR1 is SGHRS and CDR2 is YFSETQ. CDR3: CASSLAGDRAKTQYF. The CDR3 coding sequence is TGCGCCAGCAGCTTGGCCGGGGACAGGGCAAAGACCCAGTACTTC.

In DNA form, the CDR3 reads TGTGCCATCGCGAGGAGCTTCCCCTCCTACGAGCAGTACTTC. Translating it yields CAIARSFPSYEQYF. The chain has TRBV10-3 and TRBJ2-7, with D unclear. Germline V gene data show CDR1 as ENHRY and CDR2 as SYGVKD. The CDR3 has 14 residues. Trimming left V 8 bases short and J 0 bases short, with 14 bases between.

Worth noting for this clone: This sequence may be a read error, since a much larger clone differs from it by one base. The chain couples TRBV7-9 to TRBJ2-7; D is ambiguous. This CDR3 is 13 amino acids long. V was shortened by 2 bases and J by 0 bases, with 5 bases between the two germline ends. Germline loops: CDR1 SEHNR, CDR2 FQNEAQ (reference sequence). This CDR3 reads CASSLRVSYEQYF. In DNA, the CDR3 is TGTGCCAGCAGCTTAAGGGTCTCCTACGAGCAGTACTTC.

About this clone: A read error is the likely source, as a far larger clone sits one nucleotide away. This CDR3 is also generated by other DNA sequences in the sample. The chain combines TRBV29-1 with TRBJ2-7; tentatively, D is TRBD2 (7 bases). This CDR3 has 15 amino acids. Germline V gives CDR1 SQVTM, CDR2 ANQGSEA. In DNA form, the CDR3 reads TGCAGTGTTGCGTCTAGCGGAGGGGGACCGTCCGAGCAGTACTTC. The encoded protein is CSVASSGGGPSEQYF.

This rearrangement joins TRBV7-9 to TRBJ2-7, with 9 bases matching TRBD1. Per germline, CDR1 SEHNR and CDR2 FQNEAQ (reference sequence). The CDR3 is made up of 15 amino acids. V lost 1 base and J lost 4; bases outside the gene matches: 5. This CDR3 is CASSLGQGQGYEQYF. DNA of the CDR3: TGTGCCAGCAGCTTAGGCCAGGGACAGGGTTACGAGCAGTACTTC.

The CDR3 sequence is CASSPRQVSGNTIYF. The CDR3 DNA reads TGTGCCAGCAGCCCTCGACAGGTCTCTGGAAACACCATATATTTT. The rearrangement links TRBV7-2 to TRBJ1-3, with a tentative D call TRBD1 (6 bases). The germline V and J ends were trimmed by 5 bases and 0 bases, with 11 bases remaining between them. Germline values: CDR1 SGHTA, CDR2 FQGNSA. The CDR3 consists of 15 residues.

The chain is built from TRBV29-1 and TRBJ2-3, with D tentatively TRBD1 (7 bases). With 6 bases removed from V and 0 bases from J, the gap between germline ends came to 13 bases. The CDR3 covers 14 residues. Germline CDR1 SQVTM, CDR2 ANQGSEA. The CDR3 region has the DNA TGCAGCGTCCCCAGGGGGGCTAGCACAGATACGCAGTATTTT. This gives the protein CSVPRGASTDTQYF.

The chain joins TRBV7-8 to TRBJ2-7, with TRBD2 matching over 8 bases. The ends lost 2 bases at V and 0 bases at J; junction bases unmatched: 0. Germline V lookup: CDR1 SGHVS, CDR2 FQNEAQ. This CDR3 has 14 amino acids. The CDR3 DNA reads as TGTGCCAGCAGCTTAAGCGGGGGCTCCTACGAGCAGTACTTC. Protein sequence: CASSLSGGSYEQYF. The variable domain in full, completed from reference TRBV7-8 and TRBJ2-7, reads GAGVSQSPRYKVAKRGQDVALRCDPISGHVSLFWYQQALGQGPEFLTYFQNEAQLDKSGLPSDRFFAERPEGSVSTLKIQRTQQEDSAVYLCASSLSGGSYEQYFGPGTRLTVT.